One sample yielded the 28 T cell receptor beta chains listed below, sequenced in a study of blood T cell repertoires in COVID-19. Clones were sequenced by immunoSEQ multiplex PCR, and TCRdb holds only the in-frame ones, with some missing. Here the sample spans 45,000 to 60,000 clones, approximately 87% being singletons. The sample taken for sequencing was peripheral blood. The receptors shown here come from a human donor in a cohort sampled during active COVID-19.

The chain recombines TRBV19 with TRBJ2-1, with a possible D match to TRBD2 (6 bases). Germline-derived CDR1 and CDR2 are LNHDA and SQIVND (reference sequence). CDR3 length: 14 residues. Trimming removed 7 bases from V and 0 bases from J, with 10 bases in between. CDR3 loop: CASTPTSSYNEQFF. The DNA for the CDR3 is TGTGCCAGTACCCCGACTAGCTCCTACAATGAGCAGTTCTTC.

The rearrangement links TRBV28 to TRBJ2-7; no definite D call. V lost 4 bases and J lost 2, with 9 bases in between. CDR3 length: 13 amino acids. CDR1 MDHEN and CDR2 SYDVKM come from the germline V gene. The CDR3 protein is CASSSSGTYEQYF. Written as DNA, the CDR3 is TGTGCCAGCAGTTCCTCAGGAACCTACGAGCAGTACTTC.

J is TRBJ2-3 and V is TRBV18; possibly TRBD1 for D (6 bases). Trimming removed 3 bases from V and 4 bases from J, with 14 bases in between. This CDR3 is built from 15 residues. Germline values: CDR1 KGHSH, CDR2 LQKENI. CDR3 coding DNA: TGTGCCAGCTCACCGGATGTCAGGGGATCAGATACGCAGTATTTT. This codes for CASSPDVRGSDTQYF.

The rearrangement joins TRBV7-2 to TRBJ1-2, with 10 bases lining up with TRBD1. With 5 bases clipped from V and 8 bases from J, the junction kept 5 bases outside the gene matches. Germline assignment: CDR1 SGHTA and CDR2 FQGNSA. The CDR3 covers 13 residues. CDR3 amino acids: CASSDRGRNGYTF. CDR3 bases: TGTGCCAGCAGCGACAGGGGGCGAAACGGCTACACCTTC.

The chain employs TRBV28 and TRBJ2-4; TRBD1 might be the D (5 bases). Germline V lookup: CDR1 MDHEN, CDR2 SYDVKM. V was pared by 6 bases and J by 2 bases, with 17 bases between. The CDR3 is 16 amino acids. CDR3 protein: CASRAGLFITKNIQYF. In DNA form, the CDR3 reads TGTGCCAGCAGGGCAGGGCTGTTTATAACCAAAAACATTCAGTACTTC.

The gene calls are TRBV19 and TRBJ1-1, with D unresolved. Trimming cost V 7 bases and J 1 base, with 10 bases left between them. Germline V gene sequence: CDR1 LNHDA, CDR2 SQIVND (reference sequence). The CDR3 extends over 13 amino acids. CDR3 in DNA: TGTGCCAGTAATTCAGGTAGGAACACTGAAGCTTTCTTT. Protein sequence: CASNSGRNTEAFF.

The chain carries TRBV5-1 and TRBJ1-1; unclear D gene. V was trimmed by 5 bases and J by 1 base, leaving 9 bases between them. The CDR3 runs 13 residues. The V gene's germline CDR1 is SGHRS and CDR2 YFSETQ. CDR3 in DNA: TGCGCCAGCAGTCTGGCCCCGAACACTGAAGCTTTCTTT. Translated: CASSLAPNTEAFF.

The chain joins TRBV5-5 to TRBJ1-2; 9 nucleotides match TRBD1. V dropped 4 bases and J dropped 8; count of bases not matched to a gene: 9. CDR3 size: 14 residues. Germline CDR1 is SGHKS and CDR2 is YYEKEE (reference sequence). DNA of the CDR3: TGTGCCAGCAGCGGGGGACAGGGTCCGGAGGGCTACACCTTC. Protein: CASSGGQGPEGYTF.

This rearrangement joins TRBV5-4 to TRBJ2-7; TRBD2 matches 14 bases. Germline values: CDR1 SGHNT, CDR2 YYREEE (reference sequence). With V trimmed by 2 bases and J by 6 bases, 4 bases remained unmatched. The CDR3 extends over 15 amino acids. The CDR3 DNA reads TGTGCCAGCAGCTTAGGGACTAGCGGGGGCGTCGAGCAGTACTTC. This translates into CASSLGTSGGVEQYF.

This chain connects TRBV28 to TRBJ2-3; TRBD1 agrees at 9 bases. The V gene's germline CDR1 is MDHEN and CDR2 SYDVKM. V lost 3 bases and J lost 3; bases outside the gene matches: 4. This CDR3 contains 15 residues. The CDR3 spells CASSFGTGRTDTQYF. The CDR3 DNA sequence: TGTGCCAGCAGTTTTGGGACAGGGAGGACAGATACGCAGTATTTT. Full variable domain (missing parts from reference TRBV28 and TRBJ2-3): DVKVTQSSRYLVKRTGEKVFLECVQDMDHENMFWYRQDPGLGLRLIYFSYDVKMKEKGDIPEGYSVSREKKERFSLILESASTNQTSMYLCASSFGTGRTDTQYFGPGTRLTVL.

This chain links TRBV2 with TRBJ1-6, with 12 bases that match TRBD1. CDR1 is SNHLY, CDR2 FYNNEI, per germline. V trimming: 6 bases; J trimming: 9 bases; junction bases outside the gene matches: 12. This CDR3 has 17 amino acids. The CDR3 region has the DNA TGTGCCAGCAGCCCGGGACAGGGGGCGCTTGGAGGTTCACCCCTCCACTTT. Translating gives CASSPGQGALGGSPLHF.

The chain has TRBV10-3 and TRBJ2-3, with 7 nucleotides matching TRBD1. Germline-derived CDR1 and CDR2 are ENHRY and SYGVKD. This CDR3 comprises 14 residues. V gave up 5 bases and J gave up 4 bases; unmatched junction bases: 6. DNA of the CDR3: TGTGCCATCAGTCAGGGGGTGTACGCAGATACGCAGTATTTT. This gives the protein CAISQGVYADTQYF.

CDR3 region: CAWRITRAGKLFF. The DNA for the CDR3 is TGTGCCTGGAGGATAACAAGGGCGGGAAAACTGTTTTTT. V gene TRBV30 combines with J gene TRBJ1-4; no definite D call. The CDR3 has 13 amino acids. From germline, CDR1 is GTSNPN and CDR2 SVGIG (reference sequence). V was cut by 3 bases and J by 10 bases, with 15 bases left in between.

The chain couples TRBV19 to TRBJ2-3, with 11 nucleotides matching TRBD2. CDR3 length: 15 amino acids. Germline V gene lookup returns CDR1 LNHDA and CDR2 SQIVND (reference sequence). V shed 5 bases and J 4 bases; nucleotides not matched to a gene: 5. CDR3 loop: CASSPGLAGPDTQYF. DNA for the CDR3: TGTGCCAGTAGTCCAGGACTAGCGGGTCCAGATACGCAGTATTTT.

This chain uses TRBV6-5 with TRBJ1-2, with 8 bases aligning to TRBD1. The trim removed 4 bases at V and 4 bases at J, leaving 11 bases unmatched. CDR1 is MNHEY, CDR2 SVGAGI, per germline. This CDR3 is 16 amino acids long. As DNA, the CDR3 is TGTGCCAGCAGTTCCGCGGGGTTGGACAGGGTCTATGGCTACACCTTC. Protein product: CASSSAGLDRVYGYTF.

This clone was found once. This CDR3 is CATSGNRGPYQPQHF. DNA of the CDR3: TGTGCCACCAGCGGAAACAGGGGGCCGTATCAGCCCCAGCATTTT. The chain couples TRBV15 to TRBJ1-5, with 9 bases lining up with TRBD1. The V segment lost 5 bases and the J segment 5 bases; nucleotides outside the gene matches: 7. CDR1 and CDR2 from the germline V gene are LNHNV and YYDKDF (reference sequence). The CDR3 length is 15 residues. Looking up the rest from reference TRBV15 and TRBJ1-5 gives the full variable domain: DAMVIQNPRYQVTQFGKPVTLSCSQTLNHNVMYWYQQKSSQAPKLLFHYYDKDFNNEADTPDNFQSRRPNTSFCFLDIRSPGLGDTAMYLCATSGNRGPYQPQHFGDGTRLSIL.

The sample holds a few counts of this clone. V usage is TRBV7-3 and J usage is TRBJ1-6, with 10 nucleotides matching TRBD1. Per germline, CDR1 SGHTA and CDR2 FQGTGA. This CDR3 is built from 15 residues. J was trimmed by 9 bases and V by 4 bases; bases with no gene match: 6. The CDR3 DNA follows: TGTGCCAGCAGCTACACGACAGGGGGCCTTTCACCCCTCCACTTT. Translated: CASSYTTGGLSPLHF.

The CDR3 nucleotides read TGCGCCAGCAGCGACAGGGGTCACGCTGAAGCTTTCTTT. Translation: CASSDRGHAEAFF. This chain connects TRBV5-1 to TRBJ1-1, with 8 nucleotides matching TRBD1. With 4 bases clipped from V and 6 bases from J, the junction kept 5 bases outside the gene matches. The CDR3 sequence is 13 residues long. Germline V gene sequence: CDR1 SGHRS, CDR2 YFSETQ.

The V and J genes are TRBV6-1 and TRBJ2-3, with D maybe TRBD2 (5 bases). The CDR3 has 12 amino acids. The germline V and J ends were trimmed by 3 bases and 4 bases, with 5 bases remaining between them. Per germline, CDR1 MNHNS and CDR2 SASEGT. CDR3 DNA: TGTGCCAGCAGTGACGGGGCAGATACGCAGTATTTT. It encodes CASSDGADTQYF.

This chain uses TRBV7-8 with TRBJ1-4; 7 bases line up with TRBD1. The CDR3 consists of 18 residues. The junction had 10 bases not matched to a gene; V was cut back by 0 bases and J by 3 bases. Germline loops: CDR1 SGHVS, CDR2 FQNEAQ. The CDR3 is CASSLAGTAFLSNEKLFF. In DNA, the CDR3 is TGTGCCAGCAGCTTAGCCGGGACAGCCTTCCTCTCTAATGAAAAACTGTTTTTT.

V is TRBV28 and J is TRBJ1-1, with D possibly TRBD1 on 5 matching bases. The CDR3 covers 16 residues. The ends were cut back, 5 bases at V and 0 bases at J, with 16 bases in the middle. CDR1 and CDR2 (germline): MDHEN, SYDVKM. This CDR3 reads CASSLPGDLLNTEAFF. The CDR3, as DNA: TGTGCCAGCAGTCTACCGGGGGACTTACTGAACACTGAAGCTTTCTTT. The whole variable domain, filled in from reference TRBV28 and TRBJ1-1, reads DVKVTQSSRYLVKRTGEKVFLECVQDMDHENMFWYRQDPGLGLRLIYFSYDVKMKEKGDIPEGYSVSREKKERFSLILESASTNQTSMYLCASSLPGDLLNTEAFFGQGTRLTVV.

This chain links TRBV30 with TRBJ1-3; D not resolved. The V end was cut by 0 bases, the J end by 0 bases, with 15 bases between. The length of the CDR3 is 17 residues. CDR1 is GTSNPN, CDR2 SVGIG, per germline (reference sequence). Here the CDR3 reads CAWSVGGASFSGNTIYF. In DNA form, the CDR3 reads TGTGCCTGGAGTGTTGGAGGTGCGAGTTTCTCTGGAAACACCATATATTTT.

The gene calls are TRBV6-5 and TRBJ1-2; 7 bases are a match to TRBD1. The ends lost 4 bases at V and 2 bases at J; junction bases unmatched: 7. CDR3 length: 15 residues. Germline CDR1 MNHEY, CDR2 SVGAGI. CDR3 bases: TGTGCCAGCAGTTCCCCGGCAGGGGGAAACTATGGCTACACCTTC. Protein product: CASSSPAGGNYGYTF.

The chain carries TRBV18 and TRBJ2-1; 7 nucleotides match TRBD1. There are 14 residues in the CDR3. Germline V gene sequence: CDR1 KGHSH, CDR2 LQKENI. V lost 4 bases to trimming and J lost 5 bases; unmatched junction nucleotides: 5. The CDR3 bases are TGTGCCAGCTCACAATTAACAGGGGACAATGAGCAGTTCTTC. This gives the protein CASSQLTGDNEQFF.

Comments on this clone: Other DNA sequences from this sample encode an identical CDR3 as well. The V gene is TRBV5-1, the J gene TRBJ2-7, with 11 nucleotides matching TRBD1. Germline CDR1 reads SGHRS; CDR2 reads YFSETQ. The CDR3 covers 14 residues. J lost 3 bases, V lost 2 bases, and 1 base had no gene match. The CDR3 protein is CASSFGTGGYEQYF. The CDR3 DNA reads TGCGCCAGCAGCTTCGGGACAGGGGGCTACGAGCAGTACTTC.

V gene TRBV4-3 combines with J gene TRBJ1-1; D is uncertain. Per germline, CDR1 LGHNA and CDR2 YSLEER. The CDR3 spans 15 residues. With 3 bases removed from V and 0 bases from J, the gap between germline ends came to 11 bases. CDR3 in amino acids: CASSQLHTLNTEAFF. CDR3 DNA: TGCGCCAGCAGCCAGTTACATACACTGAACACTGAAGCTTTCTTT.

This chain links TRBV30 with TRBJ1-1; D unresolved. CDR3 size: 13 residues. Germline V gene sequence: CDR1 GTSNPN, CDR2 SVGIG (reference sequence). V was clipped by 3 bases and J by 1 base, with 9 bases between them. CDR3 in amino acids: CAWSFTPNTEAFF. DNA of the CDR3: TGTGCCTGGAGCTTCACACCGAACACTGAAGCTTTCTTT.

Notes on this clone: An end of the junction differs from the germline gene, which may be a read error. The rearrangement joins TRBV7-9 to TRBJ2-7, with a tentative D call TRBD1 (5 bases). The CDR3 consists of 15 residues. Germline values: CDR1 SEHNR, CDR2 FQNEAQ (reference sequence). The CDR3 nucleotides read TGTGCCAGCAGCTTAGAATCAGGGTCCTCCTCCGAGCAGTACTTC. Translation: CASSLESGSSSEQYF.